These 12 T cell receptor beta chains originate from one sample sequenced in a study of PD-L1 blockade in urothelial cancer. Generated by immunoSEQ multiplex PCR, the TCRdb table keeps only in-frame clones and is missing some. The data show approximately 94,000 clones, around 90% seen once. Time point noted: pretreatment peripheral blood. Source: PBMCs, taken around atezolizumab (anti-PD-L1) treatment. The receptors come from a man in his sixties with urothelial cancer.

The chain recombines TRBV5-1 with TRBJ2-1; tentative D call: TRBD1 (6 bases). Germline CDR1 is SGHRS and CDR2 is YFSETQ. Trimming pared 2 bases from V and 14 bases from J, leaving 17 bases between. The CDR3 consists of 13 residues. CDR3 protein: CASSLELGQKEFF. The CDR3 bases are TGCGCCAGCAGCTTAGAGCTCGGACAGAAAGAGTTCTTC.

V and J are TRBV30 and TRBJ2-1, with a weak D call TRBD1 (8 bases). Trimming left V 1 base short and J 7 bases short, with 23 bases between. Germline lookup yields CDR1 GTSNPN and CDR2 SVGIG (reference sequence). CDR3 length: 17 residues. The CDR3 spells CAWSDPTGGVSLNEQFF. The CDR3, as DNA: TGTGCCTGGAGTGACCCCACAGGGGGGGTGTCGTTAAATGAGCAGTTCTTC.

The chain recombines TRBV30 with TRBJ2-1, with 9 bases matching TRBD2. This CDR3 spans 14 amino acids. Germline CDR1 reads GTSNPN; CDR2 reads SVGIG (reference sequence). The chain's CDR3 is CAPALAGPYNEQFF. CDR3 in DNA: TGTGCTCCGGCCCTAGCGGGACCCTACAATGAGCAGTTCTTC.

This clone was seen just once. The chain joins TRBV19 to TRBJ1-5; D gene ambiguous. The V end was cut by 7 bases, the J end by 2 bases, with 15 bases between. CDR1 and CDR2 (germline): LNHDA, SQIVND (reference sequence). CDR3 size: 15 residues. The CDR3 DNA reads TGTGCCAGTACTTTTTCACGGGAGGGCAATCAGCCCCAGCATTTT. Translating it yields CASTFSREGNQPQHF.

This clone was seen a single time. This chain connects TRBV7-3 to TRBJ1-2, with D uncertain. CDR3 length equals 13 residues. Trimming pared 6 bases from V and 7 bases from J, leaving 15 bases between. Germline V gene data show CDR1 as SGHTA and CDR2 as FQGTGA. CDR3 in DNA: TGTGCCAGCAGTCCCCGGACGGAGGGTGGCTACACCTTC. It specifies CASSPRTEGGYTF.

V is TRBV18 and J is TRBJ2-7; TRBD1 might be the D (6 bases). This CDR3 contains 14 residues. Trimming took off 6 bases at V and 6 bases at J, with 18 bases between the two ends. Germline values: CDR1 KGHSH, CDR2 LQKENI. The CDR3 sequence: CASSLDSPVGEQYF. In nucleotides, the CDR3 is TGTGCCAGCTCCCTGGACAGCCCCGTGGGCGAGCAGTACTTC.

The chain links TRBV19 to TRBJ1-2; D is unresolved. The CDR3 is 14 residues long. The ends were cut back, 3 bases at V and 4 bases at J, with 12 bases in the middle. Germline V CDR1 and CDR2: LNHDA, SQIVND (reference sequence). The CDR3 spells CASSIDTIFYGYTF. The CDR3 coding sequence is TGTGCCAGTAGTATCGACACGATTTTCTATGGCTACACCTTC.

The chain has TRBV5-1 and TRBJ2-1; no reliable D call. Germline CDR1 SGHRS, CDR2 YFSETQ. V gave up 1 base and J gave up 0 bases, with 11 bases separating them. This CDR3 comprises 16 residues. CDR3: CASSLYPLPSYNEQFF. The DNA of the CDR3 is TGCGCCAGCAGCTTGTATCCTCTCCCCTCCTACAATGAGCAGTTCTTC.

The J gene is TRBJ2-7, the V gene TRBV18; 7 positions match TRBD2. The J segment lost 0 bases and the V segment lost 2 bases, leaving 4 bases of the junction unmatched. The CDR3 runs to 15 residues. Germline CDR1 and CDR2: KGHSH and LQKENI. The CDR3 nucleotides read TGTGCCAGCTCACCAAGCGGGGCGAGCTCCTACGAGCAGTACTTC. Encoded protein: CASSPSGASSYEQYF.

V usage is TRBV25-1 and J usage is TRBJ2-7; the match to TRBD1 covers 8 bases. The ends lost 1 base at V and 1 base at J; junction bases unmatched: 12. This CDR3 is 18 amino acids long. Looked up from germline, CDR1 is MGHDK and CDR2 is SYGVNS. CDR3 DNA sequence: TGTGCCAGCAGTGAATCGGGGACAGGACTTCTTAAGTCCTACGAGCAGTACTTC. Its protein is CASSESGTGLLKSYEQYF.

CDR3 bases: TGCAGTGCTAGAGCAGGTGAGAAGCAGTACTTC. Translation: CSARAGEKQYF. V gene TRBV20-1 combines with J gene TRBJ2-7; D is uncertain. Germline CDR1 reads DFQATT; CDR2 reads SNEGSKA (reference sequence). The V gene lost 1 base and the J gene lost 8 bases, with 9 bases spanning the gap. The CDR3 extends over 11 amino acids.

CDR3 protein: CASSLEGFTEAFF. Here the CDR3 DNA reads TGTGCCAGCAGCTTGGAGGGGTTCACTGAAGCTTTCTTT. The V and J genes are TRBV5-5 and TRBJ1-1; tentative D call: TRBD1 (5 bases). The V end was cut by 0 bases, the J end by 4 bases, with 7 bases between. CDR3 length: 13 amino acids. CDR1 SGHKS and CDR2 YYEKEE come from the germline V gene (reference sequence).